This paragraph reports one T cell receptor (beta chain). Its antigen is unknown. The germline CDR1 and CDR2 sequences are LGHNA and YNFKEQ. V lost 0 bases, J lost 4 bases, and 10 bases lay in between. This CDR3 region has 15 residues. The Oncomine TCR Beta short-read assay was applied to DNA of cultured CD4+ T cells. Cultured CD4+ T cells yielded the extracted genomic DNA. TCRdb recomputed calls from the PCR reads with MiXCR, one row per CDR3 protein. Found here are several thousand distinct CDR3 sequences, approximately 52% of them singletons; the top ten hold over 20%. This entry comes from a study of vaccination and CD4 T cells after COVID-19. This sample's treatment: approximately 11-day PBMC culture with coronavirus spike peptide pools or control peptides (ViraFEST assay). Study results and limitations: Spike mono-reactivity was shown by 304 of 307 vaccine-specific clones in convalescent patients.

This sequence originates from a human donor who had recovered from COVID-19. The genes are TRBV4-2 and TRBJ1-5; D not certain. Sequencing used CD4+ T cells from blood, cultured in vitro. CDR3 residues: CASSQDLAGNQPQHF. The CDR3 DNA follows: TGTGCCAGCAGCCAAGATCTTGCGGGGAATCAGCCCCAGCATTTT.